This T cell receptor beta chain was recorded in a study of blood T cell repertoires in COVID-19. Germline CDR1 GTSNPN, CDR2 SVGIG (reference sequence). CDR3 length: 13 amino acids. V lost 3 bases and J 5 bases, leaving 13 bases between the germline ends. TCRdb's table, derived via immunoSEQ multiplex PCR, lists solely in-frame clones and lacks some. The sample records 120,000 or so clones, more than 90% being singletons. The rearrangement links TRBV30 to TRBJ1-1; no clear D gene. Specimen: peripheral blood. The source is a man aged 55 to 70 with COVID-19, enrolled during active disease. CDR3 in DNA: TGTGCCTGGAGGGGCGAGGGAAGGACTGAAGCTTTCTTT. Its translation: CAWRGEGRTEAFF.